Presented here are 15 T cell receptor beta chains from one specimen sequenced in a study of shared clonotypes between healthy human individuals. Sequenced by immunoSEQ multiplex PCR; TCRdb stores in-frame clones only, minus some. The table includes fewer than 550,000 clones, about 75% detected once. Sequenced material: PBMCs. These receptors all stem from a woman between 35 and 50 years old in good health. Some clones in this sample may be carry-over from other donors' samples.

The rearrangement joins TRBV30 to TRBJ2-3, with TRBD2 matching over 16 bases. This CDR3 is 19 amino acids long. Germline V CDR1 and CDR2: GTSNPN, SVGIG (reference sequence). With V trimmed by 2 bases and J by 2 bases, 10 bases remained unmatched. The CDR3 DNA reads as TGTGCCTGGAGTATCGGGACTAGCGGGAGGGCTCGGTACACAGATACGCAGTATTTT. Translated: CAWSIGTSGRARYTDTQYF.

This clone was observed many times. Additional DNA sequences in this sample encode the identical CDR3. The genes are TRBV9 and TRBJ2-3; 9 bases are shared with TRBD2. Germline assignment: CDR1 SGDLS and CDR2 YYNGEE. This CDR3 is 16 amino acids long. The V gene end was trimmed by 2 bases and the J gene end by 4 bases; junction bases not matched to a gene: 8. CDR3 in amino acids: CASSVDSGSVADTQYF. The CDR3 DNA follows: TGTGCCAGCAGCGTCGATAGCGGGAGCGTCGCAGATACGCAGTATTTT.

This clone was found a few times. CDR3 DNA sequence: TGTGCCAGCAGTTTATCGGGTAGCGGGAGTAATGAGCAGTTCTTC. It yields the protein CASSLSGSGSNEQFF. The chain carries TRBV28 and TRBJ2-1, with 9 positions matching TRBD2. V shed 1 base and J 7 bases; nucleotides not matched to a gene: 5. The germline V gene encodes CDR1 MDHEN and CDR2 SYDVKM. There are 15 residues in the CDR3.

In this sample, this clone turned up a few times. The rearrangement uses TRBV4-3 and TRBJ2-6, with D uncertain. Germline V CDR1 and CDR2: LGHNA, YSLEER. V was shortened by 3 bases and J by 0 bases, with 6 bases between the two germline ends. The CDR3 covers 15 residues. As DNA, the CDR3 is TGCGCCAGCAGCCAGGGCCTCTCTGGGGCCAACGTCCTGACTTTC. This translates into CASSQGLSGANVLTF.

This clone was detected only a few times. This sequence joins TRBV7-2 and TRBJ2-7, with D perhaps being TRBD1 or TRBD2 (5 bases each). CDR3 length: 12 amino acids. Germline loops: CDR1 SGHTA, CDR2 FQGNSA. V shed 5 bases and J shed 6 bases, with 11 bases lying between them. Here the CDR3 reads CASSPEGFEQYF. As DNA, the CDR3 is TGTGCCAGCAGCCCCGAGGGGTTCGAGCAGTACTTC.

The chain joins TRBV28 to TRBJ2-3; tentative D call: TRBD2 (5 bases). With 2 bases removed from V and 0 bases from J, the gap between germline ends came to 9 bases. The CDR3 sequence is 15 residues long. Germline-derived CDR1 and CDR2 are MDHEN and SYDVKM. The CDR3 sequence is CASSLNLASTDTQYF. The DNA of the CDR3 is TGTGCCAGCAGTTTAAACCTAGCTAGCACAGATACGCAGTATTTT. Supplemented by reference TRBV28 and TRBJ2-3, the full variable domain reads DVKVTQSSRYLVKRTGEKVFLECVQDMDHENMFWYRQDPGLGLRLIYFSYDVKMKEKGDIPEGYSVSREKKERFSLILESASTNQTSMYLCASSLNLASTDTQYFGPGTRLTVL.

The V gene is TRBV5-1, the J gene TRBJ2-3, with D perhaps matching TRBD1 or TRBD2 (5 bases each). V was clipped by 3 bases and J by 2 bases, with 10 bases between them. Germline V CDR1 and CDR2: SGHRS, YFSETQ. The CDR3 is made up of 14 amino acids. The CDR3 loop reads CASSWMGDTDTQYF. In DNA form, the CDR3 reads TGCGCCAGCAGCTGGATGGGGGACACAGATACGCAGTATTTT.

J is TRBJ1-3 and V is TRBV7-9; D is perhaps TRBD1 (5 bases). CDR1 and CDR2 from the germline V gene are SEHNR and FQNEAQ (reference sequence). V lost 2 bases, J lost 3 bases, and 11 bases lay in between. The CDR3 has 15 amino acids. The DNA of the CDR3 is TGTGCCAGCAGCTTAATCGTAGGGGTTGGAAACACCATATATTTT. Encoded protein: CASSLIVGVGNTIYF.

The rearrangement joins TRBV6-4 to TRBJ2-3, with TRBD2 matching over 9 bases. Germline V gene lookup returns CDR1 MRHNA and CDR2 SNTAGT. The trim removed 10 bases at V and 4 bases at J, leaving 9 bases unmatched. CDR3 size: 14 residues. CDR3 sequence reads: CATSLAGEADTQYF. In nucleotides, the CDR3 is TGTGCCACTTCCTTAGCGGGAGAGGCAGATACGCAGTATTTT.

CDR3 amino acids: CASSLGLQNTGELFF. In DNA form, the CDR3 reads TGTGCCAGCAGCTTAGGTTTGCAGAACACCGGGGAGCTGTTTTTT. The rearrangement joins TRBV7-2 to TRBJ2-2; D not resolved. The CDR3 covers 15 residues. V was pared by 1 base and J by 1 base, with 7 bases between. The germline V gene has CDR1 SGHTA and CDR2 FQGNSA. Together with reference TRBV7-2 and TRBJ2-2, the CDR3 gives the full variable domain: GAGVSQSPSNKVTEKGKDVELRCDPISGHTALYWYRQSLGQGLEFLIYFQGNSAPDKSGLPSDRFSAERTGGSVSTLTIQRTQQEDSAVYLCASSLGLQNTGELFFGEGSRLTVL.

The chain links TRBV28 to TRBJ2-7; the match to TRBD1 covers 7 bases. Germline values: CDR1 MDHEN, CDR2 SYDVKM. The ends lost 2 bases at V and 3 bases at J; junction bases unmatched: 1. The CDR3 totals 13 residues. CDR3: CASSLDRVYEQYF. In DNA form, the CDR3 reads TGTGCCAGCAGTTTAGACAGGGTCTACGAGCAGTACTTC.

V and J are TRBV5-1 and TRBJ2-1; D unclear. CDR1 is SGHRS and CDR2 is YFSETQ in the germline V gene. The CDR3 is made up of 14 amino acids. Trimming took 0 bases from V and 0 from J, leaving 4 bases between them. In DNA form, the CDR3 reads TGCGCCAGCAGCTTGGAGGCCTCCTACAATGAGCAGTTCTTC. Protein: CASSLEASYNEQFF.

Here the CDR3 reads CASKDRSPNEKLFF. CDR3 nucleotide sequence: TGTGCCAGCAAAGACAGGTCGCCTAATGAAAAACTGTTTTTT. V usage is TRBV6-6 and J usage is TRBJ1-4; maybe TRBD1 (6 bases). Per germline, CDR1 MNHNY and CDR2 SVGAGI (reference sequence). The CDR3 is 14 residues long. V dropped 7 bases and J dropped 3 bases, with 12 bases sitting between them.

CDR3 loop: CASSARDAGEQYF. The CDR3 nucleotides are TGTGCCAGCAGTGCCCGGGACGCGGGCGAGCAGTACTTC. This chain joins TRBV6-1 and TRBJ2-7; D possibly matches TRBD1 or TRBD2 (5 bases each). Germline CDR1 reads MNHNS; CDR2 reads SASEGT. This CDR3 contains 13 residues. V was cut by 4 bases and J by 6 bases, with 13 bases left in between.

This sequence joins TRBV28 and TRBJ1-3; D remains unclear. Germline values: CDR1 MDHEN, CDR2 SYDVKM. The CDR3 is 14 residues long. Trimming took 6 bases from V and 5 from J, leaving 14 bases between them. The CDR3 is CASSRSGYRNTIYF. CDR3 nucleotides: TGTGCCAGCAGCCGGAGCGGCTATAGAAACACCATATATTTT.